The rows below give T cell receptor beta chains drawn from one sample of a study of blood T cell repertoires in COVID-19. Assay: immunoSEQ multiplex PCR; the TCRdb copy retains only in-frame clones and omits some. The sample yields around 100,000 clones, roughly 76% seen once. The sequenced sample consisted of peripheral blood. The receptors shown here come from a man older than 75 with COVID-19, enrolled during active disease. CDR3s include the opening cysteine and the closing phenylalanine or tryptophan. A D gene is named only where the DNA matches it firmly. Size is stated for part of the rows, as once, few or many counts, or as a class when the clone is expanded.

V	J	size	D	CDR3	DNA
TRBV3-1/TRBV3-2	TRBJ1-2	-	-	CASSQVSANYGYTF	TGTGCCAGCAGCCAAGTGTCGGCTAACTATGGCTACACCTTC
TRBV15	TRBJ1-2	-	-	CATSRDRRQGSYGYTF	TGTGCCACCAGCAGAGATAGAAGGCAGGGCTCCTATGGCTACACCTTC
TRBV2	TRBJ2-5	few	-	CASSESTFQETQYF	TGTGCCAGCAGTGAATCGACATTCCAAGAGACCCAGTACTTC
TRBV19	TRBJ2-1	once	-	CATKEGPGPYNEQFF	TGTGCCACCAAGGAGGGTCCAGGTCCCTACAATGAGCAGTTCTTC
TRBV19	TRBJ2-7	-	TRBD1	CASDQGVGSYEQYF	TGTGCCAGTGATCAGGGGGTTGGCTCCTACGAGCAGTACTTC
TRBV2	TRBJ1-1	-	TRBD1	CASTSGQGIIGSEAFF	TGTGCCAGCACGTCGGGACAGGGCATTATTGGGTCTGAAGCTTTCTTT
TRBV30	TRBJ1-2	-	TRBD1	CAWVTQGALGYTF	TGTGCCTGGGTGACTCAGGGGGCGCTTGGCTACACCTTC
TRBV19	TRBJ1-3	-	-	CASSPVGGGNTIYF	TGTGCCAGTTCCCCCGTGGGGGGTGGAAACACCATATATTTT
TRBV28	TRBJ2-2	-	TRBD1	CASSRTGYTGELFF	TGTGCCAGCAGTAGGACAGGGTACACCGGGGAGCTGTTTTTT
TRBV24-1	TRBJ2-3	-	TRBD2	CATSDFFKPGLGPDTQYF	TGTGCCACCAGTGATTTCTTTAAACCGGGACTAGGACCAGATACGCAGTATTTT